The 19 T cell receptor beta chains presented below share a single source sample, sequenced in a study of T cells after yellow fever vaccination. One entry per CDR3 protein results from TCRdb running MiXCR on the 5' RACE reads. Among some 70,000 distinct CDR3 sequences listed, approximately 7% were seen once. The sample was CD8+ T cells sorted from PBMCs, taken approximately 40 days after the first yellow fever vaccination. Every receptor here comes from a man between 18 and 35 years old who received the YFV17D yellow fever vaccine.

The chain joins TRBV2 to TRBJ1-5; D uncertain. From germline, CDR1 is SNHLY and CDR2 FYNNEI. This CDR3 region has 15 residues. Trimming shortened V by 0 bases and J by 2 bases, and 8 bases separated the two germline ends. CDR3 loop: CASSEASRGNQPQHF. For the CDR3, the DNA is TGTGCCAGCAGTGAAGCCTCGCGGGGCAATCAGCCCCAGCATTTT.

The V call is TRBV29-1, the J call TRBJ1-1; tentative D call: TRBD1 (5 bases). The CDR3 runs 13 residues. Per germline, CDR1 SQVTM and CDR2 ANQGSEA. Trimming left V 3 bases short and J 2 bases short, with 10 bases between. The CDR3 DNA sequence: TGCAGCGTTGACAGGACATCCAACACTGAAGCTTTCTTT. Residues: CSVDRTSNTEAFF.

This chain connects TRBV30 to TRBJ2-3, with 7 bases fitting TRBD2. V dropped 0 bases and J dropped 6; count of bases not matched to a gene: 6. Looked up from germline, CDR1 is GTSNPN and CDR2 is SVGIG (reference sequence). The CDR3 runs to 14 residues. CDR3 in DNA: TGTGCCTGGAGTGTGAGTGTGGGGGGGGATACGCAGTATTTT. Protein sequence: CAWSVSVGGDTQYF. The complete variable domain, with remaining parts taken from reference TRBV30 and TRBJ2-3, reads SQTIHQWPATLVQPVGSPLSLECTVEGTSNPNLYWYRQAAGRGLQLLFYSVGIGQISSEVPQNLSASRPQDRQFILSSKKLLLSDSGFYLCAWSVSVGGDTQYFGPGTRLTVL.

The chain carries TRBV6-2 or TRBV6-3 and TRBJ2-1; a weak D match, TRBD2 (7 bases). V was cut by 2 bases and J by 0 bases, with 11 bases left in between. Germline lookup yields CDR1 MNHEY and CDR2 SVGEGT. The length of the CDR3 is 16 residues. CDR3: CASSYRAGASYNEQFF. The CDR3 nucleotides read TGTGCCAGCAGTTACCGGGCGGGGGCCTCCTACAATGAGCAGTTCTTC.

This clonotype was seen a handful of times. The chain uses TRBV5-4 and TRBJ1-6; D remains unclear. This CDR3 has 12 residues. Trimming pared 4 bases from V and 12 bases from J, leaving 11 bases between. The germline CDR1 and CDR2 sequences are SGHNT and YYREEE (reference sequence). The CDR3 DNA is TGTGCCAGCAGCGTTGGGTACGAACCCCTCCACTTT. It codes for CASSVGYEPLHF. Full variable domain (missing parts from reference TRBV5-4 and TRBJ1-6): ETGVTQSPTHLIKTRGQQVTLRCSSQSGHNTVSWYQQALGQGPQFIFQYYREEENGRGNFPPRFSGLQFPNYSSELNVNALELDDSALYLCASSVGYEPLHFGNGTRLTVT.

This clonotype has ten or more counts. The V call is TRBV6-6, the J call TRBJ1-5; no clear D. The V gene's germline CDR1 is MNHNY and CDR2 SVGAGI (reference sequence). Between the trimmed V and J ends, which lost 6 bases and 4 bases, there was a span of 10 bases. The CDR3 contains 13 residues. CDR3 sequence: CASRTGRNQPQHF. CDR3 nucleotide sequence: TGTGCCAGCAGAACCGGTAGGAATCAGCCCCAGCATTTT.

The chain has TRBV7-9 and TRBJ1-5; D unclear. Trimming shortened V by 5 bases and J by 2 bases, and 16 bases separated the two germline ends. Germline V lookup: CDR1 SEHNR, CDR2 FQNEAQ (reference sequence). The CDR3 has 16 amino acids. The CDR3 sequence: CASSASQTGGNQPQHF. As DNA, the CDR3 is TGTGCCAGCAGCGCCTCGCAAACTGGCGGCAATCAGCCCCAGCATTTT.

This clonotype was observed a handful of times. The chain combines TRBV6-2 or TRBV6-3 with TRBJ2-7; maybe TRBD2 (5 bases). Germline assignment: CDR1 MNHEY and CDR2 SVGEGT. Trimming left V 2 bases short and J 1 base short, with 6 bases between. The CDR3 runs to 13 residues. CDR3 residues: CASSYGGSYEQYF. The DNA for the CDR3 is TGTGCCAGCAGTTACGGAGGATCCTACGAGCAGTACTTC.

This clonotype was detected many times. The V call is TRBV5-6, the J call TRBJ2-1; no definite D call. The V end was cut by 0 bases, the J end by 7 bases, with 5 bases between. Germline CDR1 SGHDT, CDR2 YYEEEE. The CDR3 runs 12 residues. This CDR3 reads CASSLDPNEQFF. As DNA, the CDR3 is TGTGCCAGCAGCTTGGACCCGAATGAGCAGTTCTTC. The full variable domain, rest sourced from reference TRBV5-6 and TRBJ2-1, is DAGVTQSPTHLIKTRGQQVTLRCSPKSGHDTVSWYQQALGQGPQFIFQYYEEEERQRGNFPDRFSGHQFPNYSSELNVNALLLGDSALYLCASSLDPNEQFFGPGTRLTVL.

This clonotype was seen more than once but under ten times. The rearrangement joins TRBV7-9 to TRBJ2-1; 9 bases map to TRBD1. The CDR3 runs 17 residues. Trimming removed 4 bases from V and 4 bases from J; junction bases left unmatched: 11. CDR1 is SEHNR, CDR2 FQNEAQ, per germline (reference sequence). CDR3: CASSSLLGQGNYNEQFF. CDR3 sequence (DNA): TGTGCCAGCAGCTCCCTCCTAGGACAGGGGAATTACAATGAGCAGTTCTTC.

In its sample, this clonotype was seen many times. The V call is TRBV5-1, the J call TRBJ2-1; TRBD2 agrees at 13 bases. Trimming removed 3 bases from V and 2 bases from J; junction bases left unmatched: 11. The CDR3 length is 19 residues. Looked up from germline, CDR1 is SGHRS and CDR2 is YFSETQ. The CDR3 DNA follows: TGCGCCAGCAGCTCTTCGACTAGCGGGGGGCCCCGCACCTACAATGAGCAGTTCTTC. Its protein product is CASSSSTSGGPRTYNEQFF. Full variable domain (remainder filled in from reference TRBV5-1 and TRBJ2-1): KAGVTQTPRYLIKTRGQQVTLSCSPISGHRSVSWYQQTPGQGLQFLFEYFSETQRNKGNFPGRFSGRQFSNSRSEMNVSTLELGDSALYLCASSSSTSGGPRTYNEQFFGPGTRLTVL.

The V call is TRBV28, the J call TRBJ2-3, with D perhaps matching TRBD2 (5 bases). Germline V gene lookup returns CDR1 MDHEN and CDR2 SYDVKM. The CDR3 is made up of 15 amino acids. V lost 2 bases, J lost 4 bases, and 13 bases lay in between. The CDR3 nucleotides read TGTGCCAGCAGTTTAGGCCTACCGAGGGCAGATACGCAGTATTTT. Translated, it gives CASSLGLPRADTQYF.

This clonotype qualifies as medium-sized (0.01 to 0.1%). The genes are TRBV19 and TRBJ2-1; 8 nucleotides line up with TRBD2. CDR3 length: 15 amino acids. V lost 2 bases to trimming and J lost 6 bases; unmatched junction nucleotides: 6. CDR1 and CDR2 from the germline V gene are LNHDA and SQIVND (reference sequence). The DNA for the CDR3 is TGTGCCAGTAGTATACTGACTAGCGAAGTCAATGAGCAGTTCTTC. Protein product: CASSILTSEVNEQFF.

The sample holds many counts of this clonotype. The chain has TRBV29-1 and TRBJ2-1, with 7 bases aligning to TRBD1. The CDR3 totals 14 residues. Germline V CDR1 and CDR2: SQVTM, ANQGSEA. Losses at the gene ends were 6 bases for V and 6 bases for J; bases not matched to a gene: 11. CDR3 protein: CSVGGTVVFNEQFF. The CDR3 nucleotides are TGCAGCGTAGGGGGCACCGTCGTTTTCAATGAGCAGTTCTTC.

This clonotype was counted at least ten times. The chain links TRBV20-1 to TRBJ2-7; D ambiguous. Germline CDR1 and CDR2: DFQATT and SNEGSKA (reference sequence). Trimming stripped 0 bases from V and 0 bases from J, with 12 bases between. The CDR3 totals 15 residues. Here the CDR3 reads CSARDRTESSYEQYV. CDR3 coding DNA: TGCAGTGCTAGAGATAGGACGGAGAGCTCCTACGAGCAGTACGTC.

The table lists this clonotype with a few counts. The chain is built from TRBV19 and TRBJ1-5; D is ambiguous. The germline gives CDR1 LNHDA, CDR2 SQIVND (reference sequence). The CDR3 totals 12 residues. The V end was cut by 6 bases, the J end by 7 bases, with 10 bases between. The CDR3 DNA reads as TGTGCCAGTAGCGGGATGCGGCAGCCCCAGCATTTT. This encodes CASSGMRQPQHF.

This clonotype was observed many times. The rearrangement uses TRBV5-6 and TRBJ2-7, with a possible D match to TRBD2 (7 bases). The CDR3 contains 15 residues. CDR1 is SGHDT, CDR2 YYEEEE, per germline. V was cut by 3 bases and J by 0 bases, with 13 bases left in between. DNA for the CDR3: TGTGCCAGCAGCTCGGGGGGCGGGGGCTCCTACGAGCAGTACTTC. It specifies CASSSGGGGSYEQYF.

In this sample, this clonotype turned up a few times. The chain links TRBV28 to TRBJ2-1, with D unclear. Germline V gene data show CDR1 as MDHEN and CDR2 as SYDVKM. Trimming cost V 6 bases and J 0 bases, with 12 bases left between them. CDR3 length equals 15 residues. The CDR3 region is CASRTFVSSYNEQFF. CDR3 coding DNA: TGTGCCAGCAGGACTTTCGTCAGCTCCTACAATGAGCAGTTCTTC.

V and J are TRBV6-2 or TRBV6-3 and TRBJ1-2; no clear D. Germline V lookup: CDR1 MNHEY, CDR2 SVGEGT. The CDR3 runs 14 residues. V was cut by 2 bases and J by 0 bases, with 7 bases left in between. The CDR3 region has the DNA TGTGCCAGCAGTTACATCGACGCTAACTATGGCTACACCTTC. It specifies CASSYIDANYGYTF.